This T cell receptor (beta chain) was found in a study of blood T cells in healthy people across ages (dated by TCRdb to the mid-2010s). As for the study more broadly: Template switching captured roughly one uniquely barcoded TCR beta cDNA molecule per two T cells in model experiments. Using the same blood draw, the study looked at two additional independent replicas of 1 million unique cDNA reads for two donors, one aged 18 to 29 and the other aged 80 or older. Donors of different ages were randomly distributed across sequencing lanes to avoid experimental bias. Age-related changes in TCR beta repertoire diversity were measured in the study by deep sequencing normalized with unique cDNA molecular identifiers. Donors were grouped into four age groups: young (average approximately 15 years), middle-aged (less than 40), aged (about 59) and long-lived (around 80). The paper as a whole reports these results and caveats: Because donor CMV infection status was unknown, age-related changes in expanded clonotypes were potentially confounded. Estimates of total diversity from one million sequenced T cells were regarded as lower bounds and underestimates. The percentage of naive T cells measured by flow cytometry correlated strongly with observed TCR beta diversity. The long-lived group showed more naive CD4+ T cells, fewer expanded clones and increased TCR diversity than the aged group, suggesting age selection. Conclusive comparison of naive and antigen-experienced compartments was prevented by the profiling of bulk unsorted PBMCs. As age increased, observed TCR beta diversity per million T cells dropped in a roughly linear way, and a significant reduction was already evident by age 40.

The CDR3, from cysteine to phenylalanine, totals 15 residues. The retained sequence is limited to the CDR3, 45 bases, with the frame set at the first base. The V end gives up 7 bases and the J end 7 bases, leaving 7 bases in the junction not matched to a gene. The germline V gene provides CDR1 MNHEY and CDR2 SVGAGI. The library relied on 5' RACE. Data came from an Illumina HiSeq 2500. The second PCR ran for about 6 to 12 cycles and used a J-beta primer mix along with a sample-barcoded 5' primer. A unique molecular identifier was introduced onto each TCR beta cDNA molecule by a template-switch 5' adaptor carrying 12 random nucleotides. At least 2.5 million CDR3-containing paired-end reads were obtained from each sample. First-strand cDNA was synthesized from all RNA with the Mint cDNA synthesis kit, primed by a TRBC-specific oligonucleotide. All cDNA was treated with uracil-DNA glycosylase and then went through a first 18-cycle PCR with the universal primers M1SS and BC2_uni_R. The paper's processing steps were these. Normalization of each sample was performed by random selection of 1 million high-quality reads, each carrying a distinct molecular identifier. Instead of being binned into consensus sequences, reads with shared molecular identifiers were discarded. MiTCR, run with a Q25 quality threshold and the strictest error-elimination algorithm, handled CDR3 identification, clonotype clustering and error correction. A nonparametric unseen species model using Euler transformation provided a lower-bound estimate of total TCR beta diversity. TCRdb's own reprocessing of the public reads used fastp at Q25 and MiXCR and kept productive beta chains. Identical CDR3 proteins give one entry, which carries the most common genes and DNA. These V and J calls rely on TCRdb rather than the paper's analysis. The sample includes more than 650,000 distinct CDR3 sequences, with about 24% observed a single time. 20% to 25% of the sample is taken by the ten largest.

Systemically healthy Caucasian individuals from Russia, 35 to 40 in total and aged about 6 to 95 years, were included as donors. Approximately 9.7 milliliters of peripheral blood were drawn from each donor into EDTA-treated Vacutainer tubes. Ficoll-Paque density-gradient centrifugation was used to isolate PBMCs, with at least 6 million obtained per sample. Total RNA, at least 5 micrograms per sample, was extracted from PBMCs with Trizol reagent. For every donor, flow cytometry on a PBMC aliquot measured the percentage of naive CD45RAhigh/CD27high T cells. This clonotype was observed a few times. The specificity of this receptor is unknown. Base qualities were left out, and no much larger clone turns up one base away.

This receptor was obtained from a man between 65 and 85 years old in good health. The chain couples TRBV6-5 to TRBJ2-1; 13 junctional bases match TRBD2. Sequenced material: blood. The sequence in DNA is TGTGCCAGCACAAAGACTAGCGGGGGGTTTAATGAGCAGTTCTTC. This codes for CASTKTSGGFNEQFF.